A single sample is the source of the 7 T cell receptor beta chains below, sequenced in a study of blood T cell repertoires in COVID-19. The assay was immunoSEQ multiplex PCR, and TCRdb's table has in-frame clones only and misses some. This table holds about 90,000 clones, about 80% found once. Sequencing input: peripheral blood. These receptors all stem from a man between 65 and 79 years old with acute or convalescent COVID-19.

The chain recombines TRBV5-1 with TRBJ1-6, with 10 bases lining up with TRBD1. The CDR3 is made up of 16 amino acids. The ends lost 0 bases at V and 9 bases at J; junction bases unmatched: 6. Germline V lookup: CDR1 SGHRS, CDR2 YFSETQ. The CDR3 sequence: CASSLAAGQGFSPLHF. For the CDR3, the DNA is TGCGCCAGCAGCTTGGCCGCGGGACAGGGGTTTTCACCCCTCCACTTT.

The rearrangement uses TRBV5-1 and TRBJ2-1, with TRBD1 identical over 8 bases. V lost 0 bases, J lost 8 bases, and 7 bases stayed unmatched. The CDR3 runs 15 residues. Germline V CDR1 and CDR2: SGHRS, YFSETQ. As DNA, the CDR3 is TGCGCCAGCAGCTTGGTCCCGGGACAGGAATATGAGCAGTTCTTC. Translating it yields CASSLVPGQEYEQFF.

V and J are TRBV5-4 and TRBJ1-4; the match to TRBD1 covers 8 bases. Per the germline V gene, CDR1 is SGHNT and CDR2 is YYREEE (reference sequence). V gave up 4 bases and J gave up 8 bases; unmatched junction bases: 13. The CDR3 totals 16 residues. CDR3 in amino acids: CASSQTRQGRREKLFF. CDR3 DNA: TGTGCCAGCAGCCAGACCCGACAGGGGCGACGAGAAAAACTGTTTTTT.

DNA of the CDR3: TGTGCCAGCAGCACGGGACTAGCGAGAAACAATGAGCAGTTCTTC. It specifies CASSTGLARNNEQFF. The chain carries TRBV5-4 and TRBJ2-1; 10 bases line up with TRBD2. The V gene's germline CDR1 is SGHNT and CDR2 YYREEE (reference sequence). The V gene end was trimmed by 4 bases and the J gene end by 5 bases; junction bases not matched to a gene: 6. The CDR3 sequence is 15 residues long.

The chain carries TRBV5-1 and TRBJ1-1, with D possibly TRBD1 on 5 matching bases. Germline assignment: CDR1 SGHRS and CDR2 YFSETQ. The V end was cut by 0 bases, the J end by 5 bases, with 8 bases between. CDR3 length: 13 amino acids. DNA of the CDR3: TGCGCCAGCAGCTTGGGTTCAGGGACTGAAGCTTTCTTT. It encodes CASSLGSGTEAFF.

The chain uses TRBV27 and TRBJ1-5; perhaps TRBD1 as D (5 bases). The ends were cut back, 2 bases at V and 2 bases at J, with 10 bases in the middle. From germline, CDR1 is MNHEY and CDR2 SMNVEV (reference sequence). The length of the CDR3 is 15 residues. The CDR3 DNA is TGTGCCAGCAGTTTAGGGGCAGACCGCAATCAGCCCCAGCATTTT. It is translated as CASSLGADRNQPQHF.

In its sample, this clone was seen once. The chain uses TRBV28 and TRBJ2-1; 8 bases line up with TRBD2. Germline CDR1 and CDR2: MDHEN and SYDVKM. The CDR3 is made up of 16 amino acids. V lost 8 bases and J lost 0; bases outside the gene matches: 9. The CDR3 loop is CASVSPSGSSYNEQFF. The CDR3 nucleotides are TGTGCCAGCGTGTCCCCCAGCGGGAGCTCCTACAATGAGCAGTTCTTC.